This is a list of T cell receptor beta chains from one sample in a study of blood T cell repertoires in COVID-19. Sequencing was performed with immunoSEQ multiplex PCR; in TCRdb, only in-frame clones are kept and a portion is missing. The sample includes 430,000 or so clones, 88% of them seen just once. The sequenced sample consisted of PBMCs or T cells enriched from blood (not recorded which). Receptor source: a woman aged 40 to 55 who had recovered from COVID-19. CDR3s include the opening cysteine and the closing phenylalanine or tryptophan. Fields, in order: V gene, J gene, D gene, clone size, CDR3 DNA, CDR3 protein. D genes are given only for firm matches. Some rows have no size entry. The others give once, few or many, or a class for an expanded clone.

v_call: TRBV12-5; j_call: TRBJ2-1; d_call: TRBD2; clone_size: NA; cdr3_nt: TGTGCTAGTGGTTTGCCCCATGGATCGACTAGCGGGAGGGTGGATGAGCAGTTCTTC; cdr3_aa: CASGLPHGSTSGRVDEQFF
v_call: TRBV3-1/TRBV3-2; j_call: TRBJ2-2; d_call: TRBD2; clone_size: NA; cdr3_nt: TGTGCCAGCAGCCACCTAGCGGGAGGGTCCGGGGAGCTGTTTTTT; cdr3_aa: CASSHLAGGSGELFF
v_call: TRBV5-1; j_call: TRBJ2-7; d_call: NA; clone_size: NA; cdr3_nt: TGCGCCAGCAGCCCCGCCAGGGCCCTCGAAGGGGAGCAGTACTTC; cdr3_aa: CASSPARALEGEQYF
v_call: TRBV18; j_call: TRBJ2-1; d_call: TRBD2; clone_size: NA; cdr3_nt: TGTGCCAGCTCACCACCAGCGGGAGTCTCCAATGAGCAGTTCTTC; cdr3_aa: CASSPPAGVSNEQFF
v_call: TRBV6-2/TRBV6-3; j_call: TRBJ1-1; d_call: NA; clone_size: NA; cdr3_nt: TGTGCCAGCAGTTACTCCAGTGACAGATATTATACTGAAGCTTTCTTT; cdr3_aa: CASSYSSDRYYTEAFF
v_call: TRBV7-9; j_call: TRBJ2-7; d_call: TRBD2; clone_size: NA; cdr3_nt: TGTGCCAGCAGCACCGGGACTAGCGGGAGAGACGAGCAGTACTTC; cdr3_aa: CASSTGTSGRDEQYF
v_call: TRBV5-4; j_call: TRBJ2-3; d_call: NA; clone_size: NA; cdr3_nt: TGTGCCAGCAGCTTGGATCTAGCGAGCACAGATACGCAGTATTTT; cdr3_aa: CASSLDLASTDTQYF
v_call: TRBV6-5; j_call: TRBJ1-2; d_call: NA; clone_size: NA; cdr3_nt: TGTGCCAGCAGTTCAAACAGCCTTTTCTATGGCTACACCTTC; cdr3_aa: CASSSNSLFYGYTF
v_call: TRBV27; j_call: TRBJ2-1; d_call: TRBD2; clone_size: NA; cdr3_nt: TGTGCCAGCAGTTTAGCTGCGGGAGGGGGTAATGAGCAGTTCTTC; cdr3_aa: CASSLAAGGGNEQFF
v_call: TRBV29-1; j_call: TRBJ2-2; d_call: TRBD2; clone_size: NA; cdr3_nt: TGCAGCGTCCGCGGGACTAGCGGTCCCGGGGAGCTGTTTTTT; cdr3_aa: CSVRGTSGPGELFF
v_call: TRBV5-4; j_call: TRBJ1-1; d_call: NA; clone_size: many; cdr3_nt: TGTGCCAGCACCGAGGGGGGGCTCGGCACTGAAGCTTTCTTT; cdr3_aa: CASTEGGLGTEAFF
v_call: TRBV7-6; j_call: TRBJ2-1; d_call: TRBD2; clone_size: few; cdr3_nt: TGTGCCAGCAGCTTAGTCGCTAGCGGGGCCTCCTACAATGAGCAGTTCTTC; cdr3_aa: CASSLVASGASYNEQFF
v_call: TRBV9; j_call: TRBJ2-1; d_call: TRBD2; clone_size: NA; cdr3_nt: TGTGCCAGCAGGGGACATCTGGGGACTAGGATGGAGCAGTTCTTC; cdr3_aa: CASRGHLGTRMEQFF
v_call: TRBV7-6; j_call: TRBJ2-1; d_call: TRBD2; clone_size: NA; cdr3_nt: TGTGCCAGCAGCTCCACGGGACTAGCGGGCTCCCTCAATGAGCAGTTCTTC; cdr3_aa: CASSSTGLAGSLNEQFF
v_call: TRBV7-9; j_call: TRBJ1-2; d_call: TRBD1; clone_size: NA; cdr3_nt: TGTGCCAGCAGCACCTGGGACAGGGGGGAGGGTGGCTACACCTTC; cdr3_aa: CASSTWDRGEGGYTF
v_call: TRBV30; j_call: TRBJ1-1; d_call: NA; clone_size: NA; cdr3_nt: TGTGCCTGGAGTGTACAGGTCAGCACTGAAGCTTTCTTT; cdr3_aa: CAWSVQVSTEAFF
v_call: TRBV19; j_call: TRBJ1-1; d_call: TRBD1; clone_size: NA; cdr3_nt: TGTGCCAGTAGTAGCAACCCGGGACAGATGAACACTGAAGCTTTCTTT; cdr3_aa: CASSSNPGQMNTEAFF
v_call: TRBV6-5; j_call: TRBJ1-1; d_call: NA; clone_size: NA; cdr3_nt: TGTGCCAGCGAAAAGGGCTCCCAGGGCACTGAAGCTTTCTTT; cdr3_aa: CASEKGSQGTEAFF
v_call: TRBV19; j_call: TRBJ2-1; d_call: TRBD2; clone_size: once; cdr3_nt: TGTGCCAGTAGTAACCTAGCGGGAGGGCAAAATGAGCAGTTCTTC; cdr3_aa: CASSNLAGGQNEQFF
v_call: TRBV4-1; j_call: TRBJ2-7; d_call: NA; clone_size: NA; cdr3_nt: TGCGCCAGCAGCCCCCACCACCTAAAGGCGGATTACGAGCAGTACTTC; cdr3_aa: CASSPHHLKADYEQYF
v_call: TRBV9; j_call: TRBJ1-4; d_call: NA; clone_size: NA; cdr3_nt: TGTGCCAGCAGCGTAGGCGGTGCAACTAATGAAAAACTGTTTTTT; cdr3_aa: CASSVGGATNEKLFF
v_call: TRBV2; j_call: TRBJ1-3; d_call: NA; clone_size: NA; cdr3_nt: TGTGCCAGCAGCGGAACAGATCTACCTGGAAACACCATATATTTT; cdr3_aa: CASSGTDLPGNTIYF
v_call: TRBV7-8; j_call: TRBJ2-7; d_call: NA; clone_size: NA; cdr3_nt: TGTGCCAGCAGCACCCCTACGAGGGGGCGGGAGGCCTCCTACGAGCAGTACTTC; cdr3_aa: CASSTPTRGREASYEQYF
v_call: TRBV30; j_call: TRBJ2-3; d_call: TRBD1; clone_size: once; cdr3_nt: TGTGCCTACAGGGGGGGCACAGATACGCAGTATTTT; cdr3_aa: CAYRGGTDTQYF